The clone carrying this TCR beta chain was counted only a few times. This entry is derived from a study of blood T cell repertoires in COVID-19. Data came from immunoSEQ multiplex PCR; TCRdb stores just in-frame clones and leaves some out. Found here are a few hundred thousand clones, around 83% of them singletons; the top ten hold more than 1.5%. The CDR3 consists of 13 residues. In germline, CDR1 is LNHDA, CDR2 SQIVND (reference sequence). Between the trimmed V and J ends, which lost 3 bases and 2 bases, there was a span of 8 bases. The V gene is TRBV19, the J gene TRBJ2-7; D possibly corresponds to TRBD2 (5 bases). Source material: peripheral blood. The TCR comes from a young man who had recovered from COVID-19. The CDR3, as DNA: TGTGCCAGTAGTATGGGAGCTGCCTACGAGCAGTACTTC. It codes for CASSMGAAYEQYF.